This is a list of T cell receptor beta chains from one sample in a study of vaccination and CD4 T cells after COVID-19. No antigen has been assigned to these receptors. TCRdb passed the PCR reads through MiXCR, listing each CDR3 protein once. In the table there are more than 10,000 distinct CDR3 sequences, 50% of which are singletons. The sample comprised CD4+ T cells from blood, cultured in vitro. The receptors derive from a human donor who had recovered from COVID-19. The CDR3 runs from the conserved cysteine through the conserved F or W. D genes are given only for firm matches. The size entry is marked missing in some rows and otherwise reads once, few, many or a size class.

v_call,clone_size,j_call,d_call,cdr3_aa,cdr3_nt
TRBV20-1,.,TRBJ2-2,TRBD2,CSARRLAGGLSTGELFF,TGCAGTGCTAGAAGACTAGCGGGAGGCCTATCCACCGGGGAGCTGTTTTTT
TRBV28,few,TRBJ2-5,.,CASSPRRLAGRTQYF,TGTGCCAGCAGTCCCCGCCGTTTAGCCGGCAGGACCCAGTACTTC
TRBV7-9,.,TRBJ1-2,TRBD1,CASSTRQGLGYTF,TGTGCCAGCAGCACCCGACAGGGTCTCGGCTACACCTTC
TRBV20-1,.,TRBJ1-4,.,CSASRQSTNEKLFF,TGCAGTGCTAGTAGGCAGAGCACTAATGAAAAACTGTTTTTT
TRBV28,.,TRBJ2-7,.,CASSLGRYEQYF,TGTGCCAGCAGTCTCGGCCGTTACGAGCAGTACTTC
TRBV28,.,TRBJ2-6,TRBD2,CASSLAGSGANVLTF,TGTGCCAGCAGTCTAGCGGGATCTGGGGCCAACGTCCTGACTTTC
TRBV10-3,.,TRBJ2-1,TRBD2,CAISRIAGENEQFF,TGTGCCATCAGCCGTATAGCGGGAGAGAATGAGCAGTTCTTC
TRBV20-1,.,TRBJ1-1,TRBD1,CSANPYAGQGYTEAFF,TGCAGTGCAAACCCCTACGCGGGACAGGGGTACACTGAAGCTTTCTTT
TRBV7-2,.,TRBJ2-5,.,CASSLAGPHPGTQYF,TGTGCCAGCAGCTTAGCGGGTCCCCACCCCGGGACCCAGTACTTC
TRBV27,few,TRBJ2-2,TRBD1,CASSPDRGRTGELFF,TGTGCCAGCAGTCCCGACAGGGGGCGAACCGGGGAGCTGTTTTTT
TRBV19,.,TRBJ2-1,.,CASSLHRGAARRDEQFF,TGTGCCAGTAGTCTGCATAGGGGGGCGGCCAGACGGGATGAGCAGTTCTTC
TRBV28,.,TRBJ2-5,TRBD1,CASQQGVGETQYF,TGTGCCAGCCAACAGGGGGTGGGTGAGACCCAGTACTTC
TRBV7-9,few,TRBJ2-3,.,CASSLALVASSTDTQYF,TGTGCCAGCAGCTTAGCGCTGGTAGCGTCTAGCACAGATACGCAGTATTTT
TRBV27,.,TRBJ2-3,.,CASSPRDFADTQYF,TGTGCCAGCAGTCCTAGGGATTTTGCAGATACGCAGTATTTT
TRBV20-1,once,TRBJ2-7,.,CSARNEAGGSGVYEQYF,TGCAGTGCTAGAAACGAGGCCGGGGGATCCGGGGTCTACGAGCAGTACTTC
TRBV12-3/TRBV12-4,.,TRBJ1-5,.,CASSFGNQPQHF,TGTGCCAGCAGTTTTGGCAATCAGCCCCAGCATTTT
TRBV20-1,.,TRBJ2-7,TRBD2,CSARLTSGFNYEQHF,TGCAGTGCTAGGCTGACTAGCGGGTTCAACTACGAGCAGCACTTC
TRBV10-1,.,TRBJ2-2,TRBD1,CASSEGRGWTGELFF,TGCGCCAGCAGTGAGGGCAGGGGGTGGACCGGGGAGCTGTTTTTT
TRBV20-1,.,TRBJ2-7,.,CSGTRAAGYTSSYEQYF,TGCAGTGGTACTCGGGCGGCAGGCTATACCAGCTCCTACGAGCAGTACTTC
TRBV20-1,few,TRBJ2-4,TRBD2,CSAHGTSGTIAKNIQYF,TGCAGTGCGCACGGGACTAGCGGGACGATAGCCAAAAACATTCAGTACTTC
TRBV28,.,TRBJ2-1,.,CASTPGTEQFF,TGTGCCAGCACCCCTGGGACTGAGCAGTTCTTC
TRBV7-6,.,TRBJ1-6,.,CASSLAAGTGSPLHF,TGTGCCAGCAGCTTAGCGGCAGGGACGGGTTCACCCCTCCACTTT
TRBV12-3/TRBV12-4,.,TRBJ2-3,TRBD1,CASSRQGIGTDTQYF,TGTGCCAGCAGCCGACAGGGGATTGGTACAGATACGCAGTATTTT
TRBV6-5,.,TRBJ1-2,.,CASSYTGPPYGYTF,TGTGCCAGCAGTTACACAGGGCCCCCCTATGGCTACACCTTC
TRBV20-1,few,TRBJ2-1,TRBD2,CSAPPGGVPRNEQFF,TGCAGTGCCCCGCCGGGGGGGGTTCCGCGCAATGAGCAGTTCTTC
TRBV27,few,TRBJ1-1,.,CASSWQGNTEAFF,TGTGCCAGCAGTTGGCAGGGGAACACTGAAGCTTTCTTT
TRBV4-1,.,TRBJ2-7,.,CASSQDSLWEQYF,TGCGCCAGCAGCCAAGACAGTCTGTGGGAGCAGTACTTC
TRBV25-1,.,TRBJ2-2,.,CASSDRTNTGELFF,TGTGCCAGCAGTGACCGGACTAACACCGGGGAGCTGTTTTTT
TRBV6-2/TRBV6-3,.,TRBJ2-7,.,CASSLDYTQYEQYF,TGTGCCAGCAGTTTGGACTACACGCAATACGAGCAGTACTTC
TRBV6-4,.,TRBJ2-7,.,CASSDTQRKDLHEQYF,TGTGCCAGCAGTGACACCCAGCGGAAGGATCTCCACGAGCAGTACTTC
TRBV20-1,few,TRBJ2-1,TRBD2,CSARDVGRERNEQFF,TGCAGTGCTAGAGATGTCGGGAGGGAGAGGAATGAGCAGTTCTTC
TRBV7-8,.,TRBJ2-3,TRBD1,CASRQRQGPDTQYF,TGTGCCAGCAGGCAGAGACAGGGGCCAGATACGCAGTATTTT
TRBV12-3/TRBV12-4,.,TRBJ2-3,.,CASSFDRTSTDTQYF,TGTGCCAGCAGTTTCGACAGGACAAGCACAGATACGCAGTATTTT
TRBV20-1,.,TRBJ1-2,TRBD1,CSGTGENYGYTF,TGCAGTGGGACAGGGGAGAACTATGGCTACACCTTC
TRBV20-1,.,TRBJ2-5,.,CSARDRDQTPGQETQYF,TGCAGTGCTAGAGACAGGGACCAGACCCCGGGCCAAGAGACCCAGTACTTC
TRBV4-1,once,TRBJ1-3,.,CASTLRFGSGNTIYF,TGCGCCAGTACCCTCAGGTTCGGCTCTGGAAACACCATATATTTT
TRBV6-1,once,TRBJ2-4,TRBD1,CASSEVPTGGLNIQYF,TGTGCCAGCAGTGAGGTTCCTACAGGGGGGCTAAACATTCAGTACTTC
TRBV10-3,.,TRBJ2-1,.,CAIRPTGQWDEQFF,TGTGCCATCAGACCAACAGGACAGTGGGATGAGCAGTTCTTC
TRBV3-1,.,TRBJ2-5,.,CASSPGFSPPQETQYF,TGTGCCAGCAGCCCAGGCTTTTCCCCCCCCCAAGAGACCCAGTACTTC
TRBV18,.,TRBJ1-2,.,CASSPDTDYGYTF,TGTGCCAGCTCACCCGACACGGACTATGGCTACACCTTC
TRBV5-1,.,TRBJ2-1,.,CASKLGPYNEQFF,TGCGCCAGCAAATTAGGTCCGTACAATGAGCAGTTCTTC
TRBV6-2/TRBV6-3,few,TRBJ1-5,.,CASSRQGSQPQHF,TGTGCCAGCAGCCGTCAGGGAAGTCAGCCCCAGCATTTT
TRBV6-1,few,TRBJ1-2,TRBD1,CASSQQGALNYGYTF,TGTGCCAGCTCTCAACAGGGGGCCCTTAACTATGGCTACACCTTC
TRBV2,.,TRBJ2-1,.,CASSLNPTGNEQFF,TGTGCCAGCAGTTTGAACCCCACGGGGAATGAGCAGTTCTTC
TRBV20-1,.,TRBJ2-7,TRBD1,CSAGGQGKSYF,TGCAGTGCTGGCGGACAGGGTAAATCGTACTTC
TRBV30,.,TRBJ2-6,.,CAWSVLRSFPGANVLTF,TGTGCCTGGAGTGTACTGCGATCTTTTCCTGGGGCCAACGTCCTGACTTTC
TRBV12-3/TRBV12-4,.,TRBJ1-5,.,CASNLGGYNQPQHF,TGTGCCAGCAATCTGGGGGGCTACAATCAGCCCCAGCATTTT
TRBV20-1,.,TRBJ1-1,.,CSATQAAGREAFF,TGCAGTGCTACCCAGGCGGCGGGCAGAGAAGCTTTCTTT
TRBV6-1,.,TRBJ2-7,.,CASSEARGGVVF,TGTGCCAGCAGTGAAGCGCGCGGTGGGGTAGTCTTC
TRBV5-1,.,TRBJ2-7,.,CASSNAYEQYF,TGCGCCAGCAGTAACGCCTACGAGCAGTACTTC
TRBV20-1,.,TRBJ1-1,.,CSARGDTEAFF,TGCAGTGCTAGAGGGGACACTGAAGCTTTCTTT
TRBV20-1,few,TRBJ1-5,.,CSASGSNQPQHF,TGCAGTGCTAGCGGTAGCAATCAGCCCCAGCATTTT
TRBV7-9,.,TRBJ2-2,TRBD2,CASSLTSGRTGELFF,TGTGCCAGCAGCTTGACTAGCGGGAGAACCGGGGAGCTGTTTTTT
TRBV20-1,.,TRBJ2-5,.,CSATGVRETQYF,TGCAGTGCTACTGGGGTAAGAGAGACCCAGTACTTC
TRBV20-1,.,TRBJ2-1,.,CSANVYNEQFF,TGCAGTGCTAACGTGTACAATGAGCAGTTCTTC
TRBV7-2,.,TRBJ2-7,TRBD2,CASRSAGAPREQYF,TGTGCCAGCCGTAGCGCGGGAGCCCCGAGGGAGCAGTACTTC
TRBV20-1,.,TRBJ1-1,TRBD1,CSARPPGQANTEAFF,TGCAGTGCTAGGCCTCCGGGACAGGCGAACACTGAAGCTTTCTTT
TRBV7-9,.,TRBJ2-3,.,CASSPSGSTDTQYF,TGTGCCAGCAGCCCCAGCGGGAGCACAGATACGCAGTATTTT
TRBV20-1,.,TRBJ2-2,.,CSAIPYGENTGELFF,TGCAGTGCTATTCCTTACGGGGAGAACACCGGGGAGCTGTTTTTT
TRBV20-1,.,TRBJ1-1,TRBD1,CSAKDRVNTEAFF,TGCAGTGCTAAAGACAGGGTGAACACTGAAGCTTTCTTT